This TCR beta chain was identified in a study of blood T cell repertoires in COVID-19. Germline CDR1 reads MDHEN; CDR2 reads SYDVKM. The CDR3 totals 12 residues. V was clipped by 6 bases and J by 5 bases; unmatched bases: 2. Libraries were prepared by immunoSEQ multiplex PCR; TCRdb keeps only in-frame clonotypes and omits some of them. The data contain 95,000 to 150,000 clones, 65% to 90% of them singletons. The chain recombines TRBV28 with TRBJ1-2, with 8 positions matching TRBD1. This TCR was recovered from a man older than 75 with acute or convalescent COVID-19. The sample comprised peripheral blood. This chain's CDR3 is CASSGQGYGYTF. The CDR3 bases are TGTGCCAGCAGCGGACAGGGTTATGGCTACACCTTC.